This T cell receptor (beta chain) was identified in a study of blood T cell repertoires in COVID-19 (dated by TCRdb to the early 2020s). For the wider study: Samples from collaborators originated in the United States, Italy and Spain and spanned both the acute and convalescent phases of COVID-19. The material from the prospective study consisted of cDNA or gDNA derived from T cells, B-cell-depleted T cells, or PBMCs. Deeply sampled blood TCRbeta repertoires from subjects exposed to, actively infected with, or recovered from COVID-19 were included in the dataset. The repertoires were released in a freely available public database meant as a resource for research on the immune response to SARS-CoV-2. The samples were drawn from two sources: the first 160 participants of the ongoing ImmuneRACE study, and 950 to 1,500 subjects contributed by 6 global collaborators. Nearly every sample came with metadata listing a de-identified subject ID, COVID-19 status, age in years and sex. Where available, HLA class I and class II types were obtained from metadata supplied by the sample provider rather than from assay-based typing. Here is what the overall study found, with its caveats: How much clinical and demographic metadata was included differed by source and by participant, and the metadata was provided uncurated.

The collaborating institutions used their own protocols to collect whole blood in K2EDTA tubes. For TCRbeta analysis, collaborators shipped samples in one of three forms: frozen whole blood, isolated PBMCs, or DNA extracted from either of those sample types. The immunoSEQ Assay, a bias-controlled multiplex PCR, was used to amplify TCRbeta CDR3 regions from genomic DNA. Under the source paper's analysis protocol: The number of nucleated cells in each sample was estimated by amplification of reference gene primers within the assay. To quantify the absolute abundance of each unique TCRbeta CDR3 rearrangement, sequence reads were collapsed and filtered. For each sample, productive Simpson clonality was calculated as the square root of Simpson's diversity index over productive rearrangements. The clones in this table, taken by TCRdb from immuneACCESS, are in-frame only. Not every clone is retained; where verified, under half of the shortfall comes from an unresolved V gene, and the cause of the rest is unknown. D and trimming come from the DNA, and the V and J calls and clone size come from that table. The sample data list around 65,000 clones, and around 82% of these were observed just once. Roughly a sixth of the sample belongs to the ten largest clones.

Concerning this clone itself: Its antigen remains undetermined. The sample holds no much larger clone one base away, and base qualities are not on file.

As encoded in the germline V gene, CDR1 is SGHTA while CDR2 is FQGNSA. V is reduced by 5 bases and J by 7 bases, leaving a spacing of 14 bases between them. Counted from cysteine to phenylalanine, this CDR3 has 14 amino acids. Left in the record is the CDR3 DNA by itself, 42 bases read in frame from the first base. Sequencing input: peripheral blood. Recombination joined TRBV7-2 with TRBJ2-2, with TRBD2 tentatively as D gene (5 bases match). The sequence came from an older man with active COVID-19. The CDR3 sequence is CASSVKTRNGELFF. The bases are TGTGCCAGCAGCGTCAAAACTAGGAACGGGGAGCTGTTTTTT.